A selection of T cell receptor beta chains follows, all from one sample in a study of OX40 agonist ivuxolimab in advanced cancers. Clones were sequenced by immunoSEQ multiplex PCR, and TCRdb holds only the in-frame ones, with some missing. Of 15,000 or so clones listed, more than 85% are singletons. The specimen comprised CD4+ or CD8+ T cells sorted from blood, sampled in a trial of the OX40 agonist ivuxolimab. The receptors were gathered from an adult with an advanced solid tumor such as melanoma, head and neck, liver or kidney cancer. CDR3s include the opening cysteine and the closing phenylalanine or tryptophan. Each record gives: V gene, J gene, D gene, clone size, CDR3 DNA, CDR3 protein. The D gene is left open where the match is weak. Clone size appears in some rows only: once, few, many, or a class for an expanded clone.

TRBV6-5	TRBJ1-3	-	-	TGTGCCAGCAGTGGGACGGAAGGCTCTGGAAACACCATATATTTT	CASSGTEGSGNTIYF
TRBV19	TRBJ1-6	-	-	TGTGCCAGTAGAACAGGGAGTTCACCCCTCCACTTT	CASRTGSSPLHF
TRBV5-1	TRBJ2-3	TRBD2	-	TGCGCCAGCCTTGACGGGGGGAGCACAGATACGCAGTATTTT	CASLDGGSTDTQYF
TRBV4-1	TRBJ1-2	-	-	TGCGCCAGCAGCCAAGGGATTCAGGGAGTGAGGTATGGCTACACCTTC	CASSQGIQGVRYGYTF
TRBV13	TRBJ1-1	TRBD1	-	TGTGCCAGCATGGACAGGGTGAACACTGAAGCTTTCTTT	CASMDRVNTEAFF
TRBV18	TRBJ2-7	-	-	TGTGCCAGCTCACGACCTGGGCACGAGCAGTACTTC	CASSRPGHEQYF
TRBV29-1	TRBJ1-2	TRBD1	-	TGCAGCGTTGAAGCGGGGACAGCCTATGGCTACACCTTC	CSVEAGTAYGYTF
TRBV18	TRBJ1-2	TRBD1	-	TGTGCCAGCTCAGAAACAGGGGCCCTATACTATGGCTACACCTTC	CASSETGALYYGYTF
TRBV28	TRBJ1-5	TRBD1	-	TGTGCCAGCAGCCTTCGACAGGGGGCCAATCAGCCCCAGCATTTT	CASSLRQGANQPQHF
TRBV6-4	TRBJ2-3	TRBD2	-	TGTGCCAGCAGTGAATCTGGAGAAGCGGGGGGGCGAGATACGCAGTATTTT	CASSESGEAGGRDTQYF
TRBV5-5	TRBJ1-1	-	once	TGTGCCAGCAGCTTACACCATGTTGAAGCTTTCTTT	CASSLHHVEAFF
TRBV28	TRBJ2-7	-	few	TGTGCCAGCACCCTGGGCGCCGGGATCTACGAGCAGTACTTC	CASTLGAGIYEQYF
TRBV2	TRBJ2-1	-	-	TGTGCCAGCAGTGGTTACGATGAGCAGTTCTTC	CASSGYDEQFF
TRBV6-1	TRBJ2-7	TRBD1	few	TGTGCCAGCAGCGCCGGGACAGGGGGCTACGAGCAGTACTTC	CASSAGTGGYEQYF
TRBV5-4	TRBJ2-3	TRBD1	-	TGTGCCAGCACCACCCGGACAGGGATGGTCGGCACAGATACGCAGTATTTT	CASTTRTGMVGTDTQYF
TRBV13	TRBJ1-1	TRBD1	once	TGTGCCAGCAGCTTAGTCGACAGGGCAGATGAAGCTTTCTTT	CASSLVDRADEAFF
TRBV7-8	TRBJ2-2	TRBD2	-	TGTGCCAGCAGGCCTCTAGCGGGGGCAAACACCGGGGAGCTGTTTTTT	CASRPLAGANTGELFF
TRBV27	TRBJ2-2	-	-	TGTGCCAGCAGTTGGGCCACCGGGGAGCTGTTTTTT	CASSWATGELFF
TRBV6-6	TRBJ2-7	TRBD2	once	TGTGCCAGCACCCTTACGGGGGGGCCTGGGGCCTACGAGCAGTACTTC	CASTLTGGPGAYEQYF
TRBV9	TRBJ2-2	TRBD2	-	TGTGCCAGCAGCCCACTAACTAGCGACGGGGAGCTGTTTTTT	CASSPLTSDGELFF
TRBV27	TRBJ1-5	-	-	TGTGCCAGCAGCCCGACCCCGAATCAGCCCCAGCATTTT	CASSPTPNQPQHF
TRBV5-6	TRBJ2-3	TRBD1	-	TGTGCCAGCAGCCTAGACAGGGGGCGAATAGGAGATACGCAGTATTTT	CASSLDRGRIGDTQYF
TRBV15	TRBJ1-1	TRBD1	-	TGTGCCACTTGGGGGAAGAACGGCCGGGGACAGGGGATTGAAGCTTTCTTT	CATWGKNGRGQGIEAFF
TRBV9	TRBJ2-5	-	-	TGTGCCAGCAGCGTACGCGGACACTTCCAAGAGACCCAGTACTTC	CASSVRGHFQETQYF
TRBV7-9	TRBJ2-5	TRBD2	-	TGTGCCAGCAGCCTTTCGACTAGCGGGGGACCACTTACCCAGTACTTC	CASSLSTSGGPLTQYF
TRBV5-6	TRBJ1-4	-	-	TGTGCCAGCAGCTTGATACGGACGGGGAATGAAAAACTGTTTTTT	CASSLIRTGNEKLFF
TRBV5-1	TRBJ1-2	-	-	TGCGCCAGCAGCTTGGCCTCGGGCTCCGCGGACTATGGCTACACCTTC	CASSLASGSADYGYTF
TRBV21-1	TRBJ2-2	-	once	TGTGCCAGCAGCACCCTAAACACCGGGGAGCTGTTTTTT	CASSTLNTGELFF
TRBV2	TRBJ2-1	-	-	TGTGCCAGCGTGGCGGGGGCGTCCTACAATGAGCAGTTCTTC	CASVAGASYNEQFF
TRBV2	TRBJ1-1	-	-	TGTGCCACGGACGGAGAGAACACTGAAGCTTTCTTT	CATDGENTEAFF
TRBV5-1	TRBJ1-1	-	few	TGCGCCAGCAGGGGGGCTTGGGGAGACGGGACTGAAGCTTTCTTT	CASRGAWGDGTEAFF
TRBV5-1	TRBJ2-3	-	-	TGCGCCAGCAGCTCTAACACAGATACGCAGTATTTT	CASSSNTDTQYF
TRBV27	TRBJ1-2	-	-	TGTGCCAGCAGCCCCGGGTCTCCTAACTATGGCTACACCTTC	CASSPGSPNYGYTF
TRBV29-1	TRBJ1-2	-	-	TGCAGCGTTGATGACAGGTTCACCAACTATGGCTACACCTTC	CSVDDRFTNYGYTF
TRBV9	TRBJ2-7	-	-	TGTGCCAGCAGCGCCTTGACCAGGGAGGTGCGTCGGGAGCAGTACTTC	CASSALTREVRREQYF
TRBV27	TRBJ2-1	-	-	TGTGCCAGCAGTTTTTCGGGGGCCCACAATGAGCAGTTCTTC	CASSFSGAHNEQFF
TRBV6-5	TRBJ2-5	-	few	TGTGCCAGCAGTTACTCTGAGGGGGGACAAGAGACCCAGTACTTC	CASSYSEGGQETQYF
TRBV5-4	TRBJ1-4	-	-	TGTGCCAGCAGCCCCACCGGACGGAGGGGTGAAAAACTGTTTTTT	CASSPTGRRGEKLFF